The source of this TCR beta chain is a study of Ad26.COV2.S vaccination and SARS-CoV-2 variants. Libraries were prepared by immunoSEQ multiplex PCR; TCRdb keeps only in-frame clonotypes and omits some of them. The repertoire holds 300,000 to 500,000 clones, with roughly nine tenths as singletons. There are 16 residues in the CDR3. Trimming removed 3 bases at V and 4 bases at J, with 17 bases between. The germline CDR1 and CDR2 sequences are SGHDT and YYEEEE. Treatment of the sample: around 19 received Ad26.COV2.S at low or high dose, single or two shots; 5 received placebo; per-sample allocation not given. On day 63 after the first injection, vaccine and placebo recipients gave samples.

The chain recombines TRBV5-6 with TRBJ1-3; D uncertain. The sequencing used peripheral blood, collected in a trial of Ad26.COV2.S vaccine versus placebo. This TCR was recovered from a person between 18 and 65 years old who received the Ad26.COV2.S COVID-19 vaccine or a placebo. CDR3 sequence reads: CASSSARLNLGNTIYF. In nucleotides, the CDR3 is TGTGCCAGCAGCTCTGCCCGACTCAATTTAGGAAACACCATATATTTT.